This T cell receptor beta chain comes out of a study of T cell changes during pregnancy in multiple sclerosis (dated by TCRdb to 2018 to 2020). Looking at the study overall: In women with multiple sclerosis, the researchers looked at how the T cell repertoire shifted as pregnancy progressed.

The CDR3 contains 13 residues, cysteine and phenylalanine counted. Only CDR3 DNA is held: 39 bases, read in frame from base 1. The junction shows trimming of 4 bases on V and 6 bases on J, and the gene matches do not reach 1 base of it. The germline V gene encodes CDR1 MGHRA and CDR2 YSYEKL. Library method: the immunoSEQ multiplex PCR assay. The table comes from immuneACCESS by way of TCRdb, which keeps in-frame sequences with V and J called. Part of the clones is missing from these tables; in studies checked, under half for an unresolved V gene and the rest for unknown reasons. Recorded for this sample are approximately 40,000 clones; more than 90% of them occurred a single time. Approximately 5.1% of the sample is in the top ten clones. With regard to this clone: This clone's antigen is unknown. Per-nucleotide qualities are absent, and no much larger clonotype sits a single base away.

The sample consisted of CD8+ T cells from peripheral blood mononuclear cells, taken in the third trimester of pregnancy. Recombination connected TRBV4-1 to TRBJ1-5, and 9 bases in between align with TRBD1. The sequence came from a female donor with multiple sclerosis, enrolled in a pregnancy study. This receptor carries the CDR3 CASSPGQGQPQHF. The DNA sequence is as follows: TGCGCCAGCAGCCCGGGACAGGGTCAGCCCCAGCATTTT.